One and the same sample provided the 27 T cell receptor beta chains below, sequenced in a study of post-analysis software for immune sequencing data. Study observations and caveats: When patients were compared with controls, 4 or 5 TRBV segments were more frequent, TRBV5-6, TRBV5-1 and TRBV20-1 among them.

Unique molecular identifiers tagged the TCR beta cDNA libraries. TCRdb reanalysed the PCR reads using MiXCR and keeps one entry per CDR3 protein. Among some 890,000 distinct CDR3 sequences listed, approximately 53% were seen once. What these receptors recognize is not known. Material: blood. The receptors were sampled from a girl aged 5 to 17 with multiple sclerosis.

V is TRBV5-1 and J is TRBJ2-7; either TRBD1 or TRBD2 may supply D (8 bases each). Germline CDR1 SGHRS, CDR2 YFSETQ. The CDR3 has 15 residues. V was cut by 4 bases and J by 3 bases, with 17 bases left in between. The CDR3 loop reads CASSRGGQENYEQYF. In DNA form, the CDR3 reads TGCGCCAGCAGCCGGGGGGGACAGGAGAACTACGAGCAGTACTTC.

The rearrangement uses TRBV29-1 and TRBJ2-3; 14 bases line up with TRBD2. The V segment lost 6 bases and the J segment 3 bases; nucleotides outside the gene matches: 2. Germline V gives CDR1 SQVTM, CDR2 ANQGSEA. This CDR3 comprises 14 residues. CDR3 residues: CSVRLAGGTDTQYF. Written as DNA, the CDR3 is TGCAGCGTGAGACTAGCGGGAGGGACAGATACGCAGTATTTT.

V and J are TRBV6-6 and TRBJ2-3, with D perhaps matching TRBD2 (6 bases). Germline CDR1 is MNHNY and CDR2 is SVGAGI (reference sequence). The V end was cut by 5 bases, the J end by 4 bases, with 19 bases between. The CDR3 runs to 16 residues. The CDR3 spells CASSEVSGSLADTQYF. CDR3 bases: TGTGCCAGCAGTGAGGTATCCGGGAGTCTAGCAGATACGCAGTATTTT.

This chain's CDR3 is CASSQIVLDRNTEAFF. Written as DNA, the CDR3 is TGTGCCAGCAGCCAGATAGTATTGGACAGGAACACTGAAGCTTTCTTT. The chain joins TRBV4-2 to TRBJ1-1; tentative D call: TRBD1 (6 bases). CDR1 LGHNA and CDR2 YNFKEQ come from the germline V gene. Deletions cut 3 bases from V and 1 base from J, with 15 bases between. CDR3 length: 16 residues.

V gene TRBV12-3 or TRBV12-4 combines with J gene TRBJ2-5, with a possible D match to TRBD2 (5 bases). V was clipped by 6 bases and J by 5 bases, with 13 bases between them. The CDR3 is made up of 13 amino acids. The CDR3 here is CASRETSTETQYF. The CDR3 coding sequence is TGTGCCAGCAGGGAAACTAGTACGGAGACCCAGTACTTC.

V usage is TRBV24-1 and J usage is TRBJ2-1; tentatively, D is TRBD1 (5 bases). The CDR3 sequence is 14 residues long. V shed 3 bases and J shed 14 bases, with 19 bases lying between them. Germline V gene data show CDR1 as KGHDR and CDR2 as SFDVKD. The CDR3 DNA is TGTGCCACCAGTGATAAACCCCCCAGGGCCGCCAAGTTCTTC. Protein product: CATSDKPPRAAKFF.

In its sample, this clonotype was seen a few times. V gene TRBV18 combines with J gene TRBJ2-1; 11 positions match TRBD1. Germline V gene lookup returns CDR1 KGHSH and CDR2 LQKENI. V gave up 5 bases and J gave up 5 bases; unmatched junction bases: 11. This CDR3 is built from 17 residues. In DNA form, the CDR3 reads TGTGCCAGCTCATCGATATCAGGGACAGGGGGTAACAATGAGCAGTTCTTC. It yields the protein CASSSISGTGGNNEQFF.

The genes are TRBV21-1 and TRBJ2-7; the table calls TRBD2, which could not be checked here. TRBV21-1 is flagged as a pseudogene. This CDR3 is built from 11 residues. The CDR3 is CASRGGNEQYF. In DNA, the CDR3 is TGTGCCAGTCGGGGAGGGAACGAGCAGTACTTC.

This clonotype was detected a few times. The genes are TRBV12-3 or TRBV12-4 and TRBJ2-5; D is possibly TRBD2 (5 bases). The CDR3 runs to 15 residues. With 6 bases removed from V and 5 bases from J, the gap between germline ends came to 19 bases. Written as DNA, the CDR3 is TGTGCCAGCAGCCACCTGGACTCTAGAGGGGAGACCCAGTACTTC. Protein: CASSHLDSRGETQYF.

This chain joins TRBV4-1 and TRBJ1-5; a weak D match, TRBD1 (5 bases). With 3 bases removed from V and 6 bases from J, the gap between germline ends came to 27 bases. CDR1 is MGHRA, CDR2 YSYEKL, per germline. The CDR3 length is 19 residues. CDR3 sequence reads: CASSHRIREDTTLSQPQHF. CDR3 nucleotide sequence: TGCGCCAGCAGCCACCGGATAAGGGAGGACACGACCCTCAGTCAGCCCCAGCATTTT.

The genes are TRBV9 and TRBJ2-6; a weak D match, TRBD2 (5 bases). Germline assignment: CDR1 SGDLS and CDR2 YYNGEE. V was trimmed by 2 bases and J by 1 base, leaving 10 bases between them. CDR3 length: 16 amino acids. This CDR3 is CASSVSSGSGANVLTF. CDR3 sequence (DNA): TGTGCCAGCAGCGTGAGTTCGGGGTCTGGGGCCAACGTCCTGACTTTC.

The sample holds a few counts of this clonotype. The CDR3 bases are TGCGCCAGCCGCTCAGACCCCTACAATGAGCAGTTCTTC. It translates to CASRSDPYNEQFF. The rearrangement links TRBV10-1 to TRBJ2-1; D is unresolved. The CDR3 totals 13 residues. CDR1 and CDR2 from the germline V gene are WNHNN and SYGVQD (reference sequence). V was shortened by 8 bases and J by 2 bases, with 10 bases between the two germline ends.

This chain links TRBV9 with TRBJ2-1, with 8 bases identical to TRBD1. V shed 0 bases and J 3 bases; nucleotides not matched to a gene: 2. Germline V gives CDR1 SGDLS, CDR2 YYNGEE. This CDR3 has 15 residues. CDR3 coding DNA: TGTGCCAGCAGCGTAGCTGGACAGGGCTACAATGAGCAGTTCTTC. This sequence encodes CASSVAGQGYNEQFF.

This chain connects TRBV6-2 or TRBV6-3 to TRBJ2-1; weak D call: TRBD2 (5 bases). V was pared by 5 bases and J by 2 bases, with 7 bases between. Germline CDR1 reads MNHEY; CDR2 reads SVGEGT. This CDR3 spans 13 amino acids. Here the CDR3 DNA reads TGTGCCAGCAGTAGTAGCGCCTACAATGAGCAGTTCTTC. It yields the protein CASSSSAYNEQFF.

On this clonotype: One end of the junction is discordant with germline, which a read error may explain. The chain couples TRBV9 to TRBJ1-2; D is perhaps TRBD1 (5 bases). The CDR3 consists of 15 residues. The germline V gene has CDR1 SGDLS and CDR2 YYNGEE. The CDR3 DNA reads as TGCGCCAGCAGCCCCCCGGGCTCCCAAAGGGGTGGCTACACCTTC. It specifies CASSPPGSQRGGYTF.

This clonotype was recorded once. The chain combines TRBV28 with TRBJ1-1; D unclear. The CDR3 runs to 16 residues. Between the trimmed V and J ends, which lost 6 bases and 0 bases, there was a span of 17 bases. Germline CDR1 and CDR2: MDHEN and SYDVKM. As DNA, the CDR3 is TGTGCCAGCAGGCCACTAGGTGGCGGGGTGAACACTGAAGCTTTCTTT. Protein sequence: CASRPLGGGVNTEAFF.

The V gene is TRBV5-1, the J gene TRBJ2-7; 7 positions match TRBD1. Germline CDR1 and CDR2: SGHRS and YFSETQ. This CDR3 comprises 15 residues. With 0 bases clipped from V and 3 bases from J, the junction kept 6 bases outside the gene matches. DNA for the CDR3: TGCGCCAGCAGCTTGGAAGAGGGGGCGAACTACGAGCAGTACTTC. Protein: CASSLEEGANYEQYF.

The chain is built from TRBV7-2 and TRBJ2-1, with unresolved D. The germline V and J ends were trimmed by 7 bases and 6 bases, with 19 bases remaining between them. The CDR3 contains 15 residues. The V gene's germline CDR1 is SGHTA and CDR2 FQGNSA. The CDR3 here is CASNPAVAGANEQFF. The CDR3 DNA reads as TGTGCCAGCAACCCTGCCGTCGCAGGTGCCAATGAGCAGTTCTTC.

This clonotype was seen at least ten times. The rearrangement uses TRBV5-1 and TRBJ2-1; D perhaps matches TRBD2 (6 bases). Germline V gene sequence: CDR1 SGHRS, CDR2 YFSETQ. The CDR3 consists of 13 residues. V lost 6 bases and J lost 12, with 19 bases in between. CDR3 region: CASTYEGTSRQFF. As DNA, the CDR3 is TGCGCCAGCACCTACGAGGGTACTAGCCGGCAGTTCTTC.

The V gene is TRBV6-1, the J gene TRBJ2-7; 8 bases agree with TRBD1. CDR3 length: 18 residues. The germline CDR1 and CDR2 sequences are MNHNS and SASEGT. The junction had 17 bases not matched to a gene; V was cut back by 6 bases and J by 1 base. This CDR3 is CASRELAAGTGDSYEQYF. DNA of the CDR3: TGTGCCAGCAGAGAGTTAGCGGCCGGGACAGGCGATTCCTACGAGCAGTACTTC.

This chain connects TRBV20-1 to TRBJ2-7, with D perhaps TRBD1 (7 bases). With 3 bases removed from V and 1 base from J, the gap between germline ends came to 16 bases. CDR1 and CDR2 from the germline V gene are DFQATT and SNEGSKA (reference sequence). CDR3 size: 15 residues. The CDR3 bases are TGCAGTGCTAGCTGGAGCAGGGGGGTATCCTACGAGCAGTACTTC. It translates to CSASWSRGVSYEQYF.

The rearrangement joins TRBV20-1 to TRBJ2-5, with 8 bases identical to TRBD2. The germline CDR1 and CDR2 sequences are DFQATT and SNEGSKA (reference sequence). The CDR3 extends over 14 amino acids. V shed 3 bases and J 5 bases; nucleotides not matched to a gene: 8. The CDR3 DNA reads as TGCAGTGCTAGGGTTTCGGGGGGGTTCGAGACCCAGTACTTC. It encodes CSARVSGGFETQYF.

The rearrangement links TRBV7-3 to TRBJ2-2; the D gene is possibly TRBD2 (6 bases). There are 17 residues in the CDR3. V dropped 4 bases and J dropped 4 bases, with 19 bases sitting between them. Per germline, CDR1 SGHTA and CDR2 FQGTGA. CDR3 nucleotides: TGTGCCAGCAGCTACCCAGGAGGGGCGCGGGGCACCGGGGAGCTGTTTTTT. It encodes CASSYPGGARGTGELFF.

The genes are TRBV3-1 and TRBJ2-2, with D perhaps assigned TRBD1 or TRBD2 (5 bases each). V was pared by 5 bases and J by 5 bases, with 12 bases between. Germline V gene sequence: CDR1 LGHDT, CDR2 YNNKEL (reference sequence). The CDR3 is 14 amino acids. Here the CDR3 DNA reads TGTGCCAGCAGCGTAGATGGGGGAACCGGGGAGCTGTTTTTT. Translated: CASSVDGGTGELFF.

There are many counts of this clonotype. The genes are TRBV6-4 and TRBJ2-3; a weak D match, TRBD2 (6 bases). Germline V gene data show CDR1 as MRHNA and CDR2 as SNTAGT. This CDR3 comprises 13 residues. Trimming left V 2 bases short and J 3 bases short, with 6 bases between. The CDR3 DNA reads as TGTGCCAGCAGTGACCGGGGGACAGATACGCAGTATTTT. This encodes CASSDRGTDTQYF.

This rearrangement joins TRBV7-8 to TRBJ2-1; D perhaps matches TRBD1 (5 bases). Looked up from germline, CDR1 is SGHVS and CDR2 is FQNEAQ. The CDR3 is made up of 15 amino acids. Trimming shortened V by 6 bases and J by 0 bases, and 12 bases separated the two germline ends. The CDR3 DNA reads as TGTGCCAGCAGTTTCAGGGCAAGCTCCTACAATGAGCAGTTCTTC. It yields the protein CASSFRASSYNEQFF.

The chain uses TRBV7-2 and TRBJ1-4; D may be TRBD1 (5 bases). CDR3 length: 15 amino acids. Germline V CDR1 and CDR2: SGHTA, FQGNSA. V was pared by 0 bases and J by 7 bases, with 12 bases between. The CDR3, as DNA: TGTGCCAGCAGCTTAGCGGCAGGGAGGGGTGAAAAACTGTTTTTT. Residues: CASSLAAGRGEKLFF.